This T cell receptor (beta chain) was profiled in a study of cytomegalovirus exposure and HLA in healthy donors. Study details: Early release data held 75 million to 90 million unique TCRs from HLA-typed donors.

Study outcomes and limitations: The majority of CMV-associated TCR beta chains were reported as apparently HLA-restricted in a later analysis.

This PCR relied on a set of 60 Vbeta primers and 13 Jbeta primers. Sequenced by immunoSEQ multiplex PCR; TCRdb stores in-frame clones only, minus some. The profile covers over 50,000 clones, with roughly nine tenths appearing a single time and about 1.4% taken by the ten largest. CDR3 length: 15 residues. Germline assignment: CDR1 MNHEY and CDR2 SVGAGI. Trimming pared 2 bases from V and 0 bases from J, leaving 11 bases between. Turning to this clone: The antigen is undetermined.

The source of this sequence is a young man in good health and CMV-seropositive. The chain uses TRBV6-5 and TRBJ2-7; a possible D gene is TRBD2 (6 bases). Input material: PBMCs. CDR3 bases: TGTGCCAGCAGTTACCGAGGAGGGGTCTCCTACGAGCAGTACTTC. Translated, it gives CASSYRGGVSYEQYF.